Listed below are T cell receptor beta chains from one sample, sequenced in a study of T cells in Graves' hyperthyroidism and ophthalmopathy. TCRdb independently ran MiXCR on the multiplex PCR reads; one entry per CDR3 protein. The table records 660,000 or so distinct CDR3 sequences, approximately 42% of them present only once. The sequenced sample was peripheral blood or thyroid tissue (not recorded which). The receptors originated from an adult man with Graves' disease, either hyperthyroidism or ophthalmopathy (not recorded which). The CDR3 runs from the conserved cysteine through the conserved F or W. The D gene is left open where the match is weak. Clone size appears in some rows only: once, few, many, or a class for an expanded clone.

CDR3aa: CASSLRSSNQPQHF
CDR3nt: TGTGCCAGCAGTCTCAGGTCTAGCAATCAGCCCCAGCATTTT
d_gene: .
v_gene: TRBV7-9
j_gene: TRBJ1-5
abundance: once

CDR3aa: CASSFGGAHTEAFF
CDR3nt: TGTGCCAGCAGTTTCGGGGGGGCCCACACTGAAGCTTTCTTT
d_gene: .
v_gene: TRBV6-5
j_gene: TRBJ1-1
abundance: .

CDR3aa: CASSLPTGEESPLHF
CDR3nt: TGTGCCAGCAGCTTGCCGACAGGGGAGGAATCACCCCTCCACTTT
d_gene: TRBD1
v_gene: TRBV7-8
j_gene: TRBJ1-6
abundance: .

CDR3aa: CATQFGGRGYTF
CDR3nt: TGTGCCACCCAGTTCGGGGGTCGGGGCTACACCTTC
d_gene: .
v_gene: TRBV6-5
j_gene: TRBJ1-2
abundance: .

CDR3aa: CASGAIGNTEAFF
CDR3nt: TGTGCCAGCGGGGCTATAGGGAACACTGAAGCTTTCTTT
d_gene: .
v_gene: TRBV25-1
j_gene: TRBJ1-1
abundance: few

CDR3aa: CASRLLGENTEAFF
CDR3nt: TGTGCCAGCAGACTACTTGGGGAGAACACTGAAGCTTTCTTT
d_gene: .
v_gene: TRBV6-5
j_gene: TRBJ1-1
abundance: .

CDR3aa: CASSFRDRVRHGYTF
CDR3nt: TGTGCCAGCAGCTTCCGGGACAGGGTTCGGCATGGCTACACCTTC
d_gene: TRBD1
v_gene: TRBV7-9
j_gene: TRBJ1-2
abundance: .

CDR3aa: CASSEPGEETQYF
CDR3nt: TGTGCCAGCAGTGAACCAGGAGAAGAGACCCAGTACTTC
d_gene: .
v_gene: TRBV2
j_gene: TRBJ2-5
abundance: .

CDR3aa: CASSTVEGSNEQYF
CDR3nt: TGTGCCAGTAGTACAGTAGAAGGCTCGAACGAGCAGTACTTC
d_gene: .
v_gene: TRBV19
j_gene: TRBJ2-7
abundance: .

CDR3aa: CASSPATGTDYSGNTIYF
CDR3nt: TGTGCCAGCAGCCCAGCGACGGGGACGGACTACTCTGGAAACACCATATATTTT
d_gene: .
v_gene: TRBV7-9
j_gene: TRBJ1-3
abundance: once

CDR3aa: CSARRGQGGSHEKLFF
CDR3nt: TGCAGTGCTAGACGCGGACAGGGGGGAAGTCATGAAAAACTGTTTTTT
d_gene: TRBD1
v_gene: TRBV20-1
j_gene: TRBJ1-4
abundance: .

CDR3aa: CASSVAIGGTGNSPLHF
CDR3nt: TGTGCCAGCAGCGTAGCCATTGGCGGGACAGGGAATTCACCCCTCCACTTT
d_gene: TRBD1
v_gene: TRBV9
j_gene: TRBJ1-6
abundance: .

CDR3aa: CSVEPRGRGTEAFF
CDR3nt: TGCAGCGTTGAACCACGGGGTCGCGGCACTGAAGCTTTCTTT
d_gene: .
v_gene: TRBV29-1
j_gene: TRBJ1-1
abundance: many

CDR3aa: CAISVPGQGDYGYTF
CDR3nt: TGTGCCATCAGTGTACCGGGACAGGGGGACTATGGCTACACCTTC
d_gene: TRBD1
v_gene: TRBV10-3
j_gene: TRBJ1-2
abundance: .

CDR3aa: CSARGPIGETQYF
CDR3nt: TGCAGTGCTAGGGGACCGATCGGGGAGACCCAGTACTTC
d_gene: .
v_gene: TRBV20-1
j_gene: TRBJ2-5
abundance: many

CDR3aa: CSVTIAGGPGELFF
CDR3nt: TGCAGCGTGACGATAGCGGGAGGCCCCGGGGAGCTGTTTTTT
d_gene: TRBD2
v_gene: TRBV29-1
j_gene: TRBJ2-2
abundance: .

CDR3aa: CATSDPTGQLGYTF
CDR3nt: TGTGCCACCAGTGATCCAACGGGACAACTTGGCTACACCTTC
d_gene: .
v_gene: TRBV24-1
j_gene: TRBJ1-2
abundance: many

CDR3aa: CSAREYGDQPQHF
CDR3nt: TGCAGTGCTAGAGAATACGGGGATCAGCCCCAGCATTTT
d_gene: .
v_gene: TRBV20-1
j_gene: TRBJ1-5
abundance: .

CDR3aa: CASSPNLNYGYTF
CDR3nt: TGTGCCAGCAGTCCCAACCTTAACTATGGCTACACCTTC
d_gene: .
v_gene: TRBV27
j_gene: TRBJ1-2
abundance: .

CDR3aa: CASSLSGTSGNTIYF
CDR3nt: TGCGCCAGCAGCTTGAGTGGAACCTCTGGAAACACCATATATTTT
d_gene: .
v_gene: TRBV5-1
j_gene: TRBJ1-3
abundance: few

CDR3aa: CASSLPGQGAYEQYF
CDR3nt: TGTGCCAGCAGTTTACCGGGACAGGGGGCTTACGAGCAGTACTTC
d_gene: TRBD1
v_gene: TRBV2
j_gene: TRBJ2-7
abundance: .

CDR3aa: CASSPVVHYQETQYF
CDR3nt: TGCGCCAGCAGCCCCGTCGTCCATTACCAAGAGACCCAGTACTTC
d_gene: .
v_gene: TRBV5-1
j_gene: TRBJ2-5
abundance: .

CDR3aa: CASRLTELAVSGYTF
CDR3nt: TGTGCCAGCAGATTAACAGAGTTAGCCGTGAGTGGCTACACCTTC
d_gene: .
v_gene: TRBV6-1
j_gene: TRBJ1-2
abundance: .

CDR3aa: CASSVAGARNEQYF
CDR3nt: TGTGCCAGCAGCGTCGCAGGGGCGCGCAACGAGCAGTACTTC
d_gene: .
v_gene: TRBV28
j_gene: TRBJ2-7
abundance: .

CDR3aa: CAVESVGSWGAGELFF
CDR3nt: TGTGCCGTAGAGTCGGTTGGATCCTGGGGTGCCGGGGAGCTGTTTTTT
d_gene: .
v_gene: TRBV24-1
j_gene: TRBJ2-2
abundance: few